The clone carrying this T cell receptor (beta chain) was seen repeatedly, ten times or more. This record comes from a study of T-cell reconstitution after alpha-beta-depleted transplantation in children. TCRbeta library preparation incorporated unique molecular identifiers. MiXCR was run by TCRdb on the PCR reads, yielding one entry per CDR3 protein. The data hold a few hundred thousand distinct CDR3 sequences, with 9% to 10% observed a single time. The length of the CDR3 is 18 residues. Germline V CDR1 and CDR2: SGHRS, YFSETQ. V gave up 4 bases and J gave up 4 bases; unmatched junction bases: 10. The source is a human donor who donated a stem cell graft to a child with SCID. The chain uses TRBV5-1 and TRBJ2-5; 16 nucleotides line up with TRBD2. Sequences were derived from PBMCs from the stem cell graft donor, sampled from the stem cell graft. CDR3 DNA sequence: TGCGCCAGCAGCCGCGGGACTAGCGGGGGGGCCCTCGTAGAGACCCAGTACTTC. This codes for CASSRGTSGGALVETQYF.